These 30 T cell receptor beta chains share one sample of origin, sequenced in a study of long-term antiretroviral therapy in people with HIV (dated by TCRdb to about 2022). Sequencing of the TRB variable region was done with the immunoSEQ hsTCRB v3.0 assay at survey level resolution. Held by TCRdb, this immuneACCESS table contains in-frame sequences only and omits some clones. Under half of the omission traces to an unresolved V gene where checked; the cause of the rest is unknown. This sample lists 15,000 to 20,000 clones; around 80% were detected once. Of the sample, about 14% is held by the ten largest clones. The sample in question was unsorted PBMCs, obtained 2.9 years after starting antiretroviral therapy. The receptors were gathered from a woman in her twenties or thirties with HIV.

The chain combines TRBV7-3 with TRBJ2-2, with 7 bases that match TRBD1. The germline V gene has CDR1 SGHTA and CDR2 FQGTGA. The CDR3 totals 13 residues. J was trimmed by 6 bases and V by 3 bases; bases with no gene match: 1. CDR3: CASSLTGPGELFF. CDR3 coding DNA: TGTGCCAGCAGCTTGACAGGGCCCGGGGAGCTGTTTTTT.

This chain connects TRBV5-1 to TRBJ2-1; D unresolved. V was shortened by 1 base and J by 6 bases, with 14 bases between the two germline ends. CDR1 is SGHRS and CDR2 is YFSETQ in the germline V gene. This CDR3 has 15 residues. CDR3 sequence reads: CASSLSAGLGNEQFF. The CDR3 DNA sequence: TGCGCCAGCAGCTTGTCGGCAGGTTTAGGCAATGAGCAGTTCTTC.

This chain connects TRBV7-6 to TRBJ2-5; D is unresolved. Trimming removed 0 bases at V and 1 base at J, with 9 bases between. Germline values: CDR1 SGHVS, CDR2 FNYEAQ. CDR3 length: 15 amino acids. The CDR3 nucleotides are TGTGCCAGCAGCTTAGCGCGAAGTGGCCAAGAGACCCAGTACTTC. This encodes CASSLARSGQETQYF.

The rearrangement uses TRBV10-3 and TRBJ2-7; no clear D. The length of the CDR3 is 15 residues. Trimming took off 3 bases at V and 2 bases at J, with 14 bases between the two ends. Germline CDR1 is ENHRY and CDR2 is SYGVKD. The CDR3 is CAISDPLVSPYEQYF. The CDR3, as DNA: TGTGCCATCAGTGACCCCTTAGTCTCCCCCTACGAGCAGTACTTC.

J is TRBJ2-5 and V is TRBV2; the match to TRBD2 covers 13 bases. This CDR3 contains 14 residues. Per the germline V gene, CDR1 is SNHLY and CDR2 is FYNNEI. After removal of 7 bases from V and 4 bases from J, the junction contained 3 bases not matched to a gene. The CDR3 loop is CASTRTSGRETQYF. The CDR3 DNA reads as TGTGCCAGCACCCGGACTAGCGGGAGAGAGACCCAGTACTTC.

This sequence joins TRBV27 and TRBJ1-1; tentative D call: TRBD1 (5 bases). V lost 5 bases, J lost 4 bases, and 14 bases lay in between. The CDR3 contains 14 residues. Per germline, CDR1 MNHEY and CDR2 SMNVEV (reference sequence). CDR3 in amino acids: CASSPSIGATEAFF. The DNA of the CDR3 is TGTGCCAGCAGTCCATCTATCGGGGCCACTGAAGCTTTCTTT.

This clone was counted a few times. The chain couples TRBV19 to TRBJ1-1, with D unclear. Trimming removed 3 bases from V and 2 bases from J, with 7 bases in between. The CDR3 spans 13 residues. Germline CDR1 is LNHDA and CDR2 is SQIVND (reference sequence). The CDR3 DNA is TGTGCCAGTAGTATTACCAGAAACACTGAAGCTTTCTTT. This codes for CASSITRNTEAFF.

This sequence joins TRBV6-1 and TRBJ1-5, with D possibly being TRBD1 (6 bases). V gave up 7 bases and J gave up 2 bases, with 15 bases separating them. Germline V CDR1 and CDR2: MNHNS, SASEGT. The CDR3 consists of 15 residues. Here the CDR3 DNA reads TGTGCCAGCAAGCGGGGGGCCCCAGGCAATCAGCCCCAGCATTTT. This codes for CASKRGAPGNQPQHF.

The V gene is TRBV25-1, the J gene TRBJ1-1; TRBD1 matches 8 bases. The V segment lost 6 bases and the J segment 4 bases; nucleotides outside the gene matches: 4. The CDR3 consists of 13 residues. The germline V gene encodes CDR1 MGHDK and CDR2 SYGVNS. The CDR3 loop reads CASSRTGSTEAFF. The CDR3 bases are TGTGCCAGCAGCAGGACAGGGAGCACTGAAGCTTTCTTT.

CDR3 coding DNA: TGCGCCAGCAGCGGGGACAGGGGAGGAGGTGAGCAGTTCTTC. Translation: CASSGDRGGGEQFF. This sequence joins TRBV5-1 and TRBJ2-1, with 10 bases identical to TRBD1. Germline CDR1 SGHRS, CDR2 YFSETQ. Trimming removed 4 bases from V and 9 bases from J; junction bases left unmatched: 7. There are 14 residues in the CDR3.

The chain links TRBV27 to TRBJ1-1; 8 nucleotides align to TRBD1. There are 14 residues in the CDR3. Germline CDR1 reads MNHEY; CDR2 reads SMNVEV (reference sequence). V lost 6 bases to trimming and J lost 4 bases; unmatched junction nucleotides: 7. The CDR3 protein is CASRPTGVFTEAFF. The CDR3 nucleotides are TGTGCCAGCAGACCGACAGGGGTATTCACTGAAGCTTTCTTT.

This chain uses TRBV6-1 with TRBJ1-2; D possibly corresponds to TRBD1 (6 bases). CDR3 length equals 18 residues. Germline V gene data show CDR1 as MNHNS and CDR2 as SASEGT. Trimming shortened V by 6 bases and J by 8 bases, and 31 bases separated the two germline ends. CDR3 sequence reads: CASREIFLQTGDSRGYTF. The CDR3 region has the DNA TGTGCCAGCAGAGAAATCTTTCTGCAGACAGGAGATTCTAGGGGCTACACCTTC.

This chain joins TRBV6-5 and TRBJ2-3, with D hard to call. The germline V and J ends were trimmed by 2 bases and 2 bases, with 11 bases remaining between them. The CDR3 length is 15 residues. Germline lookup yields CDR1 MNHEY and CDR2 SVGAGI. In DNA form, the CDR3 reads TGTGCCAGCAGTTACGGCGATCGGATCACAGATACGCAGTATTTT. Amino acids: CASSYGDRITDTQYF.

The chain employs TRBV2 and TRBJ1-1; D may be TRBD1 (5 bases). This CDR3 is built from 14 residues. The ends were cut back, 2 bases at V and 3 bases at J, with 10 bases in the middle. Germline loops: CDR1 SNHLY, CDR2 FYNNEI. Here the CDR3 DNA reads TGTGCCAGCAGTGAATCGGCAGGGTACACTGAAGCTTTCTTT. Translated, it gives CASSESAGYTEAFF.

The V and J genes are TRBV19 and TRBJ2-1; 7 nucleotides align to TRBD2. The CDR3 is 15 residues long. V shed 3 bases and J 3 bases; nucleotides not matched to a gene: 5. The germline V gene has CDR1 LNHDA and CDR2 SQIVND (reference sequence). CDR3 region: CASSIYGDYYNEQFF. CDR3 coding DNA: TGTGCCAGTAGTATTTACGGGGACTACTACAATGAGCAGTTCTTC.

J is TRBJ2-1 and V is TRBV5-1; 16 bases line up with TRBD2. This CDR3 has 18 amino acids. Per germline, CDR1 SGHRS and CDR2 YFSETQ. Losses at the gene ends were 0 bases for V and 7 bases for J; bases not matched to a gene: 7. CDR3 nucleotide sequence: TGCGCCAGCAGCTTGGAGGGACTAGCGGGGGGGCGGCGGAATGAGCAGTTCTTC. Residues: CASSLEGLAGGRRNEQFF.

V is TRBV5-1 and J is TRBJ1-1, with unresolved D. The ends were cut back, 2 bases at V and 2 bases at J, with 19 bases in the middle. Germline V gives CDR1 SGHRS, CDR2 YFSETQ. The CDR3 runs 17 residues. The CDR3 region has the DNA TGCGCCAGCAGCTTAAACACCCCACCTAGCCTAAACACTGAAGCTTTCTTT. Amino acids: CASSLNTPPSLNTEAFF.

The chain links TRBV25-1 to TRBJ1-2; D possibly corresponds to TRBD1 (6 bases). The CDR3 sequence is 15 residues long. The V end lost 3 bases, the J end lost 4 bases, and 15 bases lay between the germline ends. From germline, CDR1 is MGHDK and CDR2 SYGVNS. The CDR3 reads CASSDDRDNTYGYTF. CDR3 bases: TGTGCCAGCAGTGATGACCGGGACAACACCTATGGCTACACCTTC.

The CDR3 DNA sequence: TGTGCCAGCAGTCAGGATAATTCACCCCTCCACTTT. Its translation is CASSQDNSPLHF. V is TRBV6-6 and J is TRBJ1-6, with no clear D. Germline assignment: CDR1 MNHNY and CDR2 SVGAGI (reference sequence). This CDR3 has 12 residues. V gave up 5 bases and J gave up 5 bases, with 4 bases separating them.

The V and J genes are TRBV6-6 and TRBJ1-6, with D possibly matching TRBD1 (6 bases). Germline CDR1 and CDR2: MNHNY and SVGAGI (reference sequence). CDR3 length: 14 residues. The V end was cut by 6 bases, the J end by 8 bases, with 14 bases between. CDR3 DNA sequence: TGTGCCAGCAGCCCGCAGGGGCCGGATTCACCCCTCCACTTT. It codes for CASSPQGPDSPLHF.

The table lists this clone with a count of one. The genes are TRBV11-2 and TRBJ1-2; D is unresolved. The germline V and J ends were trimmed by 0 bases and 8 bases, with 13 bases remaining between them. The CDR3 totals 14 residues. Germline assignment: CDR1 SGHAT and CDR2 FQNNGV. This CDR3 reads CASSLEITGRGYTF. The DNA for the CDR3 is TGTGCCAGCAGCTTAGAAATTACTGGGCGGGGCTACACCTTC.

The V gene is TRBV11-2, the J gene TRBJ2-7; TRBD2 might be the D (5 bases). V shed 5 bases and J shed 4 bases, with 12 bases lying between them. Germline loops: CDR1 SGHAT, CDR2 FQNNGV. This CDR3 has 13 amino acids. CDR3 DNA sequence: TGTGCCAGCAGCATAGTTAGCGATTACGAGCAGTACGTC. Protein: CASSIVSDYEQYV.

The DNA for the CDR3 is TGCAGCGTGCTCCGGGACAGGGGACTCTATGGCTACACCTTC. This sequence encodes CSVLRDRGLYGYTF. The chain links TRBV29-1 to TRBJ1-2; the match to TRBD1 covers 10 bases. This CDR3 contains 14 residues. J lost 4 bases, V lost 6 bases, and 8 bases had no gene match. CDR1 is SQVTM, CDR2 ANQGSEA, per germline.

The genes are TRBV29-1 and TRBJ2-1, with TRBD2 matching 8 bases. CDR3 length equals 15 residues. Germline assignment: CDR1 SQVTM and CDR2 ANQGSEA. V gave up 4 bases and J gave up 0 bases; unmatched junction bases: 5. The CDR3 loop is CSVVPAGGSYNEQFF. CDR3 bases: TGCAGCGTTGTCCCCGCGGGGGGCTCCTACAATGAGCAGTTCTTC.

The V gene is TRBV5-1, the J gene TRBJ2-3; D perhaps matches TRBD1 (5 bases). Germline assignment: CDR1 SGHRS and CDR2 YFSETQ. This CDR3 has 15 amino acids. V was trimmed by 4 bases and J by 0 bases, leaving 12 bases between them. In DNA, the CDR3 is TGCGCCAGCAGCCTCGACAGTTTTAGCACAGATACGCAGTATTTT. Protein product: CASSLDSFSTDTQYF.

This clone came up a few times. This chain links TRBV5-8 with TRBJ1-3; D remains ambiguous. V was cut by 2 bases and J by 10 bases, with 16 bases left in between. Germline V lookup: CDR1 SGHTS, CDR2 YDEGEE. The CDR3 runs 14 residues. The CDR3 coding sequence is TGTGCCAGCAGCTTCGGAATTGCCGGGAGAACCATATATTTT. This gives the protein CASSFGIAGRTIYF.

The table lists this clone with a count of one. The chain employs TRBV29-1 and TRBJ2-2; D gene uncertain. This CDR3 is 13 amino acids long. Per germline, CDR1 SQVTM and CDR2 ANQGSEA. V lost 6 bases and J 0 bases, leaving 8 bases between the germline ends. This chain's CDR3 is CSVRSTNTGELFF. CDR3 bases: TGCAGCGTGCGTAGTACGAACACCGGGGAGCTGTTTTTT.

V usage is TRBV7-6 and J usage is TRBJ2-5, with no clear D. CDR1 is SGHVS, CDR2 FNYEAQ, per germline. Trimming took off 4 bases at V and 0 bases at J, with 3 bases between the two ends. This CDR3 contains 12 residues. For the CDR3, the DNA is TGTGCCAGCAGCTCGAACCAAGAGACCCAGTACTTC. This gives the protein CASSSNQETQYF. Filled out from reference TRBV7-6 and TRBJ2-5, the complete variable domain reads GAGVSQSPRYKVTKRGQDVALRCDPISGHVSLYWYRQALGQGPEFLTYFNYEAQQDKSGLPNDRFSAERPEGSISTLTIQRTEQRDSAMYRCASSSNQETQYFGPGTRLLVL.

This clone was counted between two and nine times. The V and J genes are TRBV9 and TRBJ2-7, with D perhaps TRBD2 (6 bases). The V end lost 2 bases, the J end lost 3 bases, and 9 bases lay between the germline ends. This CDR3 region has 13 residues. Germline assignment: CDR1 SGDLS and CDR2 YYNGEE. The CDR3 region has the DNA TGTGCCAGCAGCGTTGGAGCGGGCTACGAGCAGTACTTC. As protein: CASSVGAGYEQYF.

The CDR3 region has the DNA TGCGCCAGCAGCTCGATGGGCTACTACGAGCAGTACTTC. It codes for CASSSMGYYEQYF. The chain uses TRBV5-1 and TRBJ2-7; no clear D. This CDR3 is built from 13 residues. V shed 3 bases and J shed 3 bases, with 10 bases lying between them. Germline V gene sequence: CDR1 SGHRS, CDR2 YFSETQ.